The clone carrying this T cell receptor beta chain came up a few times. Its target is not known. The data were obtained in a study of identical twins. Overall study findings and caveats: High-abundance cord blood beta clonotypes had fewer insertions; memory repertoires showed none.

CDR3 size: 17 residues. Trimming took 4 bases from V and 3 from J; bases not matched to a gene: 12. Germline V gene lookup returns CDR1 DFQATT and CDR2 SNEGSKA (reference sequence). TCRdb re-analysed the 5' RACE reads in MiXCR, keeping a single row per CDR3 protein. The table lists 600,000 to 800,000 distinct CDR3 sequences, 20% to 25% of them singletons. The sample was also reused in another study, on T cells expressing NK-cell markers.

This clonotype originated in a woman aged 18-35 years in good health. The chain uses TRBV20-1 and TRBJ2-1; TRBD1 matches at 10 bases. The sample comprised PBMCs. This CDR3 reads CSATRQGAVSLYNEQFF. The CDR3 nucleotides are TGCAGTGCTACCCGACAGGGGGCCGTCTCTCTCTACAATGAGCAGTTCTTC.